This T cell receptor (beta chain) was documented in a study of blood T cell repertoires in COVID-19. Original methodology: Scientists estimated how many nucleated cells there were by amplifying reference gene primers. The repertoire was sequenced with immunoSEQ multiplex PCR; TCRdb's copy has only in-frame clones and lacks some. V and J calls and clone size come straight from that table; D and trimming were deduced from the DNA. The table has over 200,000 clones, nearly 90% seen once; the top ten hold 10% to 14%. The CDR3 extends over 14 amino acids. The germline V gene encodes CDR1 LNHDA and CDR2 SQIVND (reference sequence). After removal of 6 bases from V and 7 bases from J, the junction contained 9 bases not matched to a gene.

V and J are TRBV19 and TRBJ1-2; TRBD1 aligns across 9 bases. The sequenced material came from PBMCs or T cells enriched from blood (not recorded which). The clonotype originates from a man between 25 and 39 years old who had recovered from COVID-19. Here the CDR3 reads CASSIQGAAGGYTF. The CDR3 DNA reads as TGTGCCAGTAGCATACAGGGGGCCGCGGGTGGCTACACCTTC.